This T cell receptor (beta chain) was identified in a study of blood T cell repertoires in COVID-19. For the study at large: From T cells, B-cell-depleted T cells, or PBMCs came the material, which was cDNA or gDNA.

Original analysis: Nucleated cell counts were estimated from reference gene primer amplification. The assay was immunoSEQ multiplex PCR, and TCRdb's table has in-frame clones only and misses some. That table supplies the V and J calls and clone size; D and trimming were determined from the DNA. This table holds some 66,000 clones, more than 75% found once. V lost 3 bases to trimming and J lost 7 bases; unmatched junction nucleotides: 15. CDR3 size: 18 residues. Germline loops: CDR1 MGHRA, CDR2 YSYEKL. This clone was found a few times. This TCR came from an older woman with acute or convalescent COVID-19. The chain has TRBV4-1 and TRBJ1-6; 7 bases are a match to TRBD1. Sample: peripheral blood. The CDR3 loop is CASSHTPGTEKGNSPLHF. Written as DNA, the CDR3 is TGCGCCAGCAGCCACACCCCCGGGACAGAAAAGGGGAATTCACCCCTCCACTTT.